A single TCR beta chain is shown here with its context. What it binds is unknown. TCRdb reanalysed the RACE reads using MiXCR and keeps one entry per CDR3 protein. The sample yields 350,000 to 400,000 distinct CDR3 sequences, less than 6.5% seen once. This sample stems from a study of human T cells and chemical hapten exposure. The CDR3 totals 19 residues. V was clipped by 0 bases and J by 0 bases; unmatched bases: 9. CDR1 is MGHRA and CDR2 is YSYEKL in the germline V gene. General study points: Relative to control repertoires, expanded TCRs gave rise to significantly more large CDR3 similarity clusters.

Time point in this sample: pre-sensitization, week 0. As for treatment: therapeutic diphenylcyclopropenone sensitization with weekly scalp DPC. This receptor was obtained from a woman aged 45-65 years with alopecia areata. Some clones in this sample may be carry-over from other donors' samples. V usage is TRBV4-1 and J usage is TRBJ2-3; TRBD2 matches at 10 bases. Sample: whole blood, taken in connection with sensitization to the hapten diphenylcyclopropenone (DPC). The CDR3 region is CASSQEKRGGLLSTDTQYF. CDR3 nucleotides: TGCGCCAGCAGCCAAGAAAAGCGGGGGGGCCTCTTGAGCACAGATACGCAGTATTTT.